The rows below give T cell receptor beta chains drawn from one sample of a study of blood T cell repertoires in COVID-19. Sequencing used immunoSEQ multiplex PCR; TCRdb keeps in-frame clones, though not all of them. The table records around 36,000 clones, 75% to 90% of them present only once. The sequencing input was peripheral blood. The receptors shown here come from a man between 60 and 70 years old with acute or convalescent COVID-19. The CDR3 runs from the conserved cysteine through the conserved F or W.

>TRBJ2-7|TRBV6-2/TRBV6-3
CASSEVGGLTREQYF
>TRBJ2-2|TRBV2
CASSGVGAGGELFF
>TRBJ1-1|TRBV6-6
CASSYSGSEAFF
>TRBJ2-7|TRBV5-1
CASSLVAGGPNEQYF
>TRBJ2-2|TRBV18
CASSPPGLGELFF
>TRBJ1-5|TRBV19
CASSIGGQGGVQPQHF
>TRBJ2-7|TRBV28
CASSSPGQRKQYF
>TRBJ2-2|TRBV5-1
CASSGQGLMTGELFF
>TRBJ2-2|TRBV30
CAWSRAGQRNTGELFF
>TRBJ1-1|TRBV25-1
CASSEYNEPGSKGTEAFF
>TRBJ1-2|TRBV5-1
CASSRGGDYGYTF
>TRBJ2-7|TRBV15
CATSRAGSNYEQYF
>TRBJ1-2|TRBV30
CAWSLGRDMSGYTF
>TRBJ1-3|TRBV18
CASSPANRGSGNTIYF
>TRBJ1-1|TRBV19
CASSLRGVSVNTEAFF
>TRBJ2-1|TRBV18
CASQREASYNEQFF
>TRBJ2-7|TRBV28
CASSTPGEQYF
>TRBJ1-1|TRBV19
CASSIVRTTEAFF
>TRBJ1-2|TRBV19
CASTGQFFNYGYTF
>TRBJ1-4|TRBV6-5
CASSYSYSSGEKLFF
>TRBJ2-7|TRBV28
CASIRQGWGEQYF
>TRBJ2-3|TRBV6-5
CATKTSTDTQYF
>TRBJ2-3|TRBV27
CASSLWAGAQTDTQYF
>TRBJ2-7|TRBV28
CASSSPPGSGSFPYEQYF
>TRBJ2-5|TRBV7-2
CASSLGGSRRGETQYF
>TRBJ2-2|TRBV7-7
CASSPLTATGELFF
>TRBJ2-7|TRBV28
CASSFNRGEQYF
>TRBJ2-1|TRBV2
CASRDRRGAYNEQFF
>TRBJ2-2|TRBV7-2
CASSSAGGTGELFF
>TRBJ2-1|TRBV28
CASSSQGYSNEQFF
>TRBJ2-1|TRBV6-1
CASSVAGSYNEQFF
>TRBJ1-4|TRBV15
CATSTLGGGNEKLFF
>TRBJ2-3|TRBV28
CASSLLSGRAETDTQYF
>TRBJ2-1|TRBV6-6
CASSYALGGYNEQFF
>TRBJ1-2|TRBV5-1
CASSSLQGAYGYTF
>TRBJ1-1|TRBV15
CATSGGSEAFF
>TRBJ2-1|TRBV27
CASSPRGTSGYNEQFF
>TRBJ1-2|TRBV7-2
CASSLQGQADGYTF
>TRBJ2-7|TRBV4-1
CASSQQRTKAYEQYF
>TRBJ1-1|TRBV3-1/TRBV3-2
CASSRSGNTEAFF